The 8 T cell receptor beta chains in this list originate from one sample, sequenced in a study of blood T cell repertoires in COVID-19. Generated by immunoSEQ multiplex PCR, the TCRdb table keeps only in-frame clones and is missing some. The table includes around 150,000 clones, 84% detected once. Input material: peripheral blood. All receptors come from a man aged 25 to 40 with COVID-19, enrolled during active disease.

The V call is TRBV29-1, the J call TRBJ1-1; no clear D. This CDR3 region has 13 residues. Trimming pared 1 base from V and 3 bases from J, leaving 9 bases between. Germline V CDR1 and CDR2: SQVTM, ANQGSEA. The CDR3 region is CSVEGQFDTEAFF. The CDR3 nucleotides read TGCAGCGTTGAAGGGCAGTTCGACACTGAAGCTTTCTTT.

The CDR3 coding sequence is TGTGCCAGCAGGTATAAACTAGCGGGCATTCATGAGCAGTTCTTC. It codes for CASRYKLAGIHEQFF. This chain joins TRBV28 and TRBJ2-1, with TRBD2 identical over 9 bases. The V gene end was trimmed by 6 bases and the J gene end by 8 bases; junction bases not matched to a gene: 11. The germline CDR1 and CDR2 sequences are MDHEN and SYDVKM. The CDR3 is 15 residues long. Looking up the rest from reference TRBV28 and TRBJ2-1 gives the full variable domain: DVKVTQSSRYLVKRTGEKVFLECVQDMDHENMFWYRQDPGLGLRLIYFSYDVKMKEKGDIPEGYSVSREKKERFSLILESASTNQTSMYLCASRYKLAGIHEQFFGPGTRLTVL.

The chain combines TRBV12-5 with TRBJ1-6, with D hard to call. The ends were cut back, 5 bases at V and 6 bases at J, with 5 bases in the middle. Germline-derived CDR1 and CDR2 are LGHNT and FRNRAP. The CDR3 has 12 amino acids. The CDR3 reads CASGNGNSPLHF. DNA of the CDR3: TGTGCTAGTGGTAACGGTAATTCACCCCTCCACTTT.

The CDR3 sequence: CASSFYGLNTEAFF. DNA of the CDR3: TGTGCCAGCAGCTTTTACGGGTTGAACACTGAAGCTTTCTTT. The rearrangement uses TRBV5-6 and TRBJ1-1, with D unclear. The CDR3 runs to 14 residues. Trimming shortened V by 2 bases and J by 0 bases, and 8 bases separated the two germline ends. The germline V gene has CDR1 SGHDT and CDR2 YYEEEE.

The chain carries TRBV19 and TRBJ2-1; 11 nucleotides line up with TRBD2. This CDR3 has 15 amino acids. V gave up 11 bases and J gave up 4 bases; unmatched junction bases: 10. Looked up from germline, CDR1 is LNHDA and CDR2 is SQIVND (reference sequence). This CDR3 reads CASTPGTSGYNEQFF. CDR3 DNA sequence: TGTGCCTCTACGCCCGGGACTAGCGGTTACAATGAGCAGTTCTTC. The entire variable domain, with the rest obtained from reference TRBV19 and TRBJ2-1, is as follows: DGGITQSPKYLFRKEGQNVTLSCEQNLNHDAMYWYRQDPGQGLRLIYYSQIVNDFQKGDIAEGYSVSREKKESFPLTVTSAQKNPTAFYLCASTPGTSGYNEQFFGPGTRLTVL.

V is TRBV28 and J is TRBJ1-3; TRBD1 might be the D (5 bases). Germline loops: CDR1 MDHEN, CDR2 SYDVKM. There are 15 residues in the CDR3. Trimming shortened V by 5 bases and J by 1 base, and 12 bases separated the two germline ends. The CDR3 coding sequence is TGTGCCAGCAGTCTCCTTGGGGCATCTGGAAACACCATATATTTT. This encodes CASSLLGASGNTIYF.

This chain links TRBV28 with TRBJ1-2; 7 bases fit TRBD1. CDR3 size: 15 residues. V shed 4 bases and J 4 bases; nucleotides not matched to a gene: 9. Germline values: CDR1 MDHEN, CDR2 SYDVKM. The CDR3 region is CASSSTAGGTYGYTF. For the CDR3, the DNA is TGTGCCAGCAGTTCAACCGCAGGGGGTACCTATGGCTACACCTTC.

The J gene is TRBJ2-3, the V gene TRBV27; D is possibly TRBD2 (7 bases). Germline CDR1 and CDR2: MNHEY and SMNVEV (reference sequence). Trimming stripped 2 bases from V and 1 base from J, with 10 bases between. The CDR3 runs to 15 residues. CDR3 DNA: TGTGCCAGCAGTTTAGGGGGGGCGGGCACAGATACGCAGTATTTT. It codes for CASSLGGAGTDTQYF.